Each of the 32 T cell receptor beta chains below was sequenced from the same sample in a study of cytomegalovirus exposure and HLA in healthy donors (dated by TCRdb to 2016 to 2017). The protocol used for the library was the immunoSEQ multiplex PCR assay. For the multiplex PCR, a mixture combining 60 forward primers for TCR Vbeta segments and 13 reverse primers for TCR Jbeta segments was used. Here the immuneACCESS table is served through TCRdb, limited to in-frame sequences with V and J called. Missing clones are a known gap in these copies; in checked studies unresolved V genes cover under half, and the rest lacks a known reason. Within this sample are some 150,000 clones, with roughly 76% of them counted one time only. Jointly, the top ten make up approximately 13% of the sample. Sequenced input: PBMCs. The source is a woman between 45 and 65 years old in good health and CMV-seronegative.

The genes are TRBV4-2 and TRBJ1-4; D remains ambiguous. CDR1 LGHNA and CDR2 YNFKEQ come from the germline V gene. The V end lost 0 bases, the J end lost 5 bases, and 16 bases lay between the germline ends. The CDR3 spans 17 residues. The CDR3 DNA follows: TGTGCCAGCAGCCAAGATCACACAGTGTGGCCGAATGAAAAACTGTTTTTT. Translation gives CASSQDHTVWPNEKLFF.

The J gene is TRBJ2-5, the V gene TRBV7-7, with D perhaps TRBD1 (5 bases). Germline CDR1 is SSHAT and CDR2 is FNYEAQ (reference sequence). The CDR3 covers 15 residues. Trimming shortened V by 1 base and J by 4 bases, and 13 bases separated the two germline ends. CDR3 DNA sequence: TGTGCCAGCAGCTTAGAAGGCACCACAGGAGAGACCCAGTACTTC. Amino acid sequence: CASSLEGTTGETQYF.

The chain carries TRBV28 and TRBJ2-5; TRBD2 agrees at 8 bases. Unmatched junction bases numbered 5, after V lost 6 bases and J lost 5 bases. The CDR3 runs 13 residues. Per the germline V gene, CDR1 is MDHEN and CDR2 is SYDVKM. The CDR3 DNA reads as TGTGCCAGCAGGGCGACTAGCGCCGAGACCCAGTACTTC. This sequence encodes CASRATSAETQYF.

The gene calls are TRBV19 and TRBJ2-2, with TRBD1 matching 7 bases. V was clipped by 4 bases and J by 0 bases; unmatched bases: 8. The CDR3 length is 17 residues. CDR1 is LNHDA, CDR2 SQIVND, per germline (reference sequence). The CDR3 nucleotides are TGTGCCAGTAGTACAGGGGGAATAACGGCGAACACCGGGGAGCTGTTTTTT. The encoded protein is CASSTGGITANTGELFF.

The rearrangement links TRBV19 to TRBJ2-3, with 8 bases fitting TRBD2. CDR1 is LNHDA and CDR2 is SQIVND in the germline V gene (reference sequence). The CDR3 sequence is 16 residues long. V lost 5 bases, J lost 0 bases, and 7 bases stayed unmatched. CDR3 DNA sequence: TGTGCCAGTAGTTCCCAAGCTAGCGGGAGCACAGATACGCAGTATTTT. This translates into CASSSQASGSTDTQYF.

The chain combines TRBV28 with TRBJ2-7; TRBD1 is a possible D gene (5 bases). The V gene's germline CDR1 is MDHEN and CDR2 SYDVKM. The CDR3 runs 11 residues. Trimming took 4 bases from V and 4 from J, leaving 5 bases between them. Here the CDR3 reads CASSSGYEQYF. The CDR3 DNA is TGTGCCAGCAGTTCAGGGTACGAGCAGTACTTC. Based on the CDR3 plus reference TRBV28 and TRBJ2-7, the full variable domain is DVKVTQSSRYLVKRTGEKVFLECVQDMDHENMFWYRQDPGLGLRLIYFSYDVKMKEKGDIPEGYSVSREKKERFSLILESASTNQTSMYLCASSSGYEQYFGPGTRLTVT.

The CDR3 DNA reads TGTGCCAGCAGCTTTAGCGAAGAGACCCAGTACTTC. It yields the protein CASSFSEETQYF. V gene TRBV7-4 combines with J gene TRBJ2-5; TRBD2 is a possible D gene (5 bases). The ends were cut back, 3 bases at V and 3 bases at J, with 5 bases in the middle. Germline CDR1 reads SGHVT; CDR2 reads SQSDAQ. This CDR3 region has 12 residues. The entire variable domain, with the rest obtained from reference TRBV7-4 and TRBJ2-5, is as follows: GAGVSQSPRYKVAKRGRDVALRCDSISGHVTLYWYRQTLGQGSEVLTYSQSDAQRDKSGRPSGRFSAERPERSVSTLKIQRTEQGDSAVYLCASSFSEETQYFGPGTRLLVL.

The chain is built from TRBV28 and TRBJ2-7; 9 nucleotides match TRBD1. CDR1 and CDR2 (germline): MDHEN, SYDVKM. This CDR3 is 15 amino acids long. V lost 6 bases to trimming and J lost 4 bases; unmatched junction nucleotides: 10. CDR3 in DNA: TGTGCCAGCAGCCCTCTTAGAGGACAGGGGTACGAGCAGTACTTC. Protein sequence: CASSPLRGQGYEQYF.

The chain joins TRBV5-1 to TRBJ2-3; perhaps TRBD2 as D (5 bases). The CDR3 is 15 amino acids. Germline V lookup: CDR1 SGHRS, CDR2 YFSETQ. V dropped 2 bases and J dropped 6 bases, with 16 bases sitting between them. CDR3 DNA sequence: TGCGCCAGCAGCTTAAGCGGAGGAGATGTCGATACGCAGTATTTT. Its protein product is CASSLSGGDVDTQYF.

At least ten counts were recorded for this clone. The CDR3 DNA reads TGTGCCAGCAGCCAAGCGGGGGGGCGCGACGAGCAGTACTTC. Its protein product is CASSQAGGRDEQYF. The rearrangement uses TRBV4-2 and TRBJ2-7, with 8 bases aligning to TRBD2. V was clipped by 1 base and J by 5 bases; unmatched bases: 4. Germline CDR1 LGHNA, CDR2 YNFKEQ. CDR3 length: 14 residues.

This chain connects TRBV15 to TRBJ2-7, with D tentatively TRBD2 (5 bases). The CDR3 spans 15 residues. Germline V gene lookup returns CDR1 LNHNV and CDR2 YYDKDF (reference sequence). The V end lost 3 bases, the J end lost 0 bases, and 12 bases lay between the germline ends. The CDR3, as DNA: TGTGCCACCAGCAGTCATTTTGGGAGCTCCTACGAGCAGTACTTC. Translating gives CATSSHFGSSYEQYF.

This chain joins TRBV7-9 and TRBJ1-1, with D perhaps matching TRBD1 (5 bases). The V end was cut by 3 bases, the J end by 2 bases, with 7 bases between. Germline V gene lookup returns CDR1 SEHNR and CDR2 FQNEAQ (reference sequence). The length of the CDR3 is 13 residues. Here the CDR3 DNA reads TGTGCCAGCAGCTTCGGGGGAAACACTGAAGCTTTCTTT. It is translated as CASSFGGNTEAFF.

V gene TRBV28 combines with J gene TRBJ1-5; D call uncertain. Trimming removed 1 base from V and 2 bases from J, with 12 bases in between. Germline CDR1 reads MDHEN; CDR2 reads SYDVKM. This CDR3 has 16 residues. For the CDR3, the DNA is TGTGCCAGCAGTTTATTGGCAGGCTACCGCAATCAGCCCCAGCATTTT. It encodes CASSLLAGYRNQPQHF.

CDR3: CASSAGTGSDSPLHF. The CDR3 region has the DNA TGCGCCAGCAGCGCGGGGACAGGGAGCGATTCACCCCTCCACTTT. The V call is TRBV5-1, the J call TRBJ1-6; 9 bases fit TRBD1. The CDR3 has 15 amino acids. Germline V gene data show CDR1 as SGHRS and CDR2 as YFSETQ. The V gene end was trimmed by 4 bases and the J gene end by 8 bases; junction bases not matched to a gene: 7.

The rearrangement joins TRBV4-3 to TRBJ2-1; 8 bases are shared with TRBD1. The ends lost 3 bases at V and 3 bases at J; junction bases unmatched: 1. CDR3 length equals 14 residues. From germline, CDR1 is LGHNA and CDR2 YSLEER. The CDR3 region has the DNA TGCGCCAGCAGCCACGACAGGGGCTACAATGAGCAGTTCTTC. It is translated as CASSHDRGYNEQFF.

This chain connects TRBV19 to TRBJ2-3, with 9 bases that match TRBD1. This CDR3 region has 16 residues. Looked up from germline, CDR1 is LNHDA and CDR2 is SQIVND (reference sequence). J gave up 4 bases and V 1 base, and 6 bases lay outside the gene matches. DNA for the CDR3: TGTGCCAGTAGTATAGCCCCTCGACAGGGGGCAGATACGCAGTATTTT. This gives the protein CASSIAPRQGADTQYF.

This clone turned up a few times. The V and J genes are TRBV7-2 and TRBJ2-7, with 7 nucleotides matching TRBD2. The CDR3 spans 16 residues. V lost 3 bases to trimming and J lost 2 bases; unmatched junction nucleotides: 10. CDR1 is SGHTA, CDR2 FQGNSA, per germline. CDR3 sequence: CASSLLPGGGAYEQYF. CDR3 nucleotide sequence: TGTGCCAGCAGCTTGCTACCGGGAGGAGGGGCCTACGAGCAGTACTTC.

The chain joins TRBV11-2 to TRBJ1-1; D remains ambiguous. Per germline, CDR1 SGHAT and CDR2 FQNNGV. This CDR3 has 10 amino acids. The V and J ends lost 6 bases and 8 bases respectively, with 7 bases between them. In nucleotides, the CDR3 is TGTGCCAGCAGTATCGTGGAAGCTTTCTTT. Residues: CASSIVEAFF.

This clone was observed a handful of times. This chain links TRBV18 with TRBJ1-1, with D hard to call. The length of the CDR3 is 13 residues. V was cut by 6 bases and J by 1 base, with 9 bases left in between. Looked up from germline, CDR1 is KGHSH and CDR2 is LQKENI. The CDR3 reads CASSKTENTEAFF. The CDR3 DNA follows: TGTGCCAGCTCTAAAACAGAGAACACTGAAGCTTTCTTT. Complete variable domain (other parts from reference TRBV18 and TRBJ1-1): NAGVMQNPRHLVRRRGQEARLRCSPMKGHSHVYWYRQLPEEGLKFMVYLQKENIIDESGMPKERFSAEFPKEGPSILRIQQVVRGDSAAYFCASSKTENTEAFFGQGTRLTVV.

The rearrangement uses TRBV7-9 and TRBJ2-5; the match to TRBD1 covers 9 bases. The CDR3 totals 16 residues. Germline V gene data show CDR1 as SEHNR and CDR2 as FQNEAQ (reference sequence). The V segment lost 5 bases and the J segment 3 bases; nucleotides outside the gene matches: 10. CDR3 bases: TGTGCCAGCAGCCTGCCCCCCGGGACAGGGAAAGAGACCCAGTACTTC. Its protein product is CASSLPPGTGKETQYF.

Comment on this clone: Other DNA sequences in this sample translate to the same CDR3. The rearrangement uses TRBV28 and TRBJ1-2; 7 bases match TRBD1. The CDR3 sequence is 14 residues long. J lost 8 bases, V lost 6 bases, and 12 bases had no gene match. Germline assignment: CDR1 MDHEN and CDR2 SYDVKM. The CDR3 sequence is CASSLGSGGMGYTF. In DNA form, the CDR3 reads TGTGCCAGCAGCCTCGGTTCAGGGGGAATGGGCTACACCTTC.

The rearrangement links TRBV7-2 to TRBJ2-3, with 7 bases fitting TRBD2. J lost 3 bases, V lost 3 bases, and 6 bases had no gene match. This CDR3 has 15 amino acids. CDR1 and CDR2 from the germline V gene are SGHTA and FQGNSA. In DNA form, the CDR3 reads TGTGCCAGCAGCTTCGGGGGAGGGCCGACAGATACGCAGTATTTT. It is translated as CASSFGGGPTDTQYF.

This chain links TRBV28 with TRBJ2-2; a possible D gene is TRBD2 (5 bases). CDR3 length equals 15 residues. CDR1 is MDHEN, CDR2 SYDVKM, per germline. The ends were cut back, 5 bases at V and 0 bases at J, with 10 bases in the middle. CDR3: CASSLTEANTGELFF. The CDR3 DNA sequence: TGTGCCAGCAGTCTGACGGAGGCGAACACCGGGGAGCTGTTTTTT.

The V and J genes are TRBV12-5 and TRBJ2-5; D is ambiguous. The CDR3 runs 11 residues. Per the germline V gene, CDR1 is LGHNT and CDR2 is FRNRAP. V lost 4 bases and J 5 bases, leaving 5 bases between the germline ends. Written as DNA, the CDR3 is TGTGCTAGTGGTTCCCGGGAGACCCAGTACTTC. This sequence encodes CASGSRETQYF.

The chain employs TRBV5-1 and TRBJ2-5; D is perhaps TRBD1 (5 bases). The CDR3 covers 14 residues. V was pared by 4 bases and J by 4 bases, with 14 bases between. Germline V gives CDR1 SGHRS, CDR2 YFSETQ. The CDR3: CASSPTVSLETQYF. The CDR3 coding sequence is TGCGCCAGCAGCCCGACAGTTTCACTAGAGACCCAGTACTTC.

This clone showed up just a few times. The gene calls are TRBV5-4 and TRBJ1-2; 10 nucleotides agree with TRBD1. Germline CDR1 SGHNT, CDR2 YYREEE (reference sequence). The CDR3 extends over 14 amino acids. V lost 4 bases, J lost 6 bases, and 6 bases stayed unmatched. The CDR3 is CASSLRDRGNGYTF. CDR3 DNA sequence: TGTGCCAGCAGCCTCCGGGACAGGGGTAATGGCTACACCTTC.

As regards this clone: In this CDR3 the conserved last residue, phenylalanine or tryptophan, is missing, so a read error is likely. The DNA is left out, because the CDR3 cannot be placed on it with certainty; the CDR3 is given as TCRdb lists it. The CDR3: CASSSTSP. This rearrangement joins TRBV7-9 to TRBJ1-2; the D segment call TRBD1 is taken from the table without a DNA check. In germline, CDR1 is SEHNR, CDR2 FQNEAQ (reference sequence). Counting both end residues, the CDR3 totals 8 amino acids.

J is TRBJ2-5 and V is TRBV27; D possibly corresponds to TRBD1 (6 bases). The V end lost 2 bases, the J end lost 4 bases, and 14 bases lay between the germline ends. The CDR3 loop spans 15 amino acids. CDR1 and CDR2 from the germline V gene are MNHEY and SMNVEV (reference sequence). The CDR3 nucleotides are TGTGCCAGCAGTTTAGCCCCAATGGGGGCAGAGACCCAGTACTTC. It is translated as CASSLAPMGAETQYF.

This clone was observed a handful of times. V and J are TRBV18 and TRBJ2-3, with 12 bases fitting TRBD2. The CDR3 length is 17 residues. Germline lookup yields CDR1 KGHSH and CDR2 LQKENI. V gave up 8 bases and J gave up 3 bases; unmatched junction bases: 12. The CDR3: CASHDRTSGKRTDTQYF. The DNA of the CDR3 is TGTGCCAGCCATGACCGGACTAGCGGGAAAAGGACAGATACGCAGTATTTT.

This chain links TRBV7-9 with TRBJ2-7, with TRBD1 as a possible D gene (5 bases). The CDR3 totals 14 residues. The V gene lost 3 bases and the J gene lost 5 bases, with 14 bases spanning the gap. The germline V gene encodes CDR1 SEHNR and CDR2 FQNEAQ (reference sequence). This chain's CDR3 is CASSLTPGYHEQYF. In DNA form, the CDR3 reads TGTGCCAGCAGCTTGACCCCAGGGTACCACGAGCAGTACTTC.

V gene TRBV2 combines with J gene TRBJ2-7, with 10 bases matching TRBD2. This CDR3 spans 14 amino acids. Germline CDR1 is SNHLY and CDR2 is FYNNEI. Trimming cost V 7 bases and J 7 bases; bases outside gene matches: 10. The CDR3 region is CASTRGLASSEQYF. In DNA form, the CDR3 reads TGTGCCAGCACGAGGGGACTAGCGTCTTCAGAGCAGTACTTC.

This clone was observed a few times. The chain links TRBV11-1 to TRBJ2-7; 12 nucleotides line up with TRBD2. V lost 4 bases to trimming and J lost 5 bases; unmatched junction nucleotides: 6. Germline assignment: CDR1 SGHAT and CDR2 FQDESV (reference sequence). The CDR3 is 15 residues long. CDR3 loop: CASSSGLAGTDEQYF. In DNA form, the CDR3 reads TGTGCCAGCAGCTCAGGACTAGCGGGGACGGACGAGCAGTACTTC.